This entry features one T cell receptor (beta chain) sequence. The CDR3 spans 16 residues. Trimming pared 5 bases from V and 3 bases from J, leaving 16 bases between. In germline, CDR1 is SGHAT, CDR2 FQNNGV. This record belongs to a study of T cell changes during pregnancy in multiple sclerosis. Clones were sequenced by immunoSEQ multiplex PCR, and TCRdb holds only the in-frame ones, with some missing. The sample lists 90,000 or so clones, under 95% occurring once. Specimen: peripheral blood, collected in the first trimester of pregnancy. This TCR was sampled from a female donor in good health, enrolled as a control in a pregnancy study. The chain links TRBV11-2 to TRBJ1-4; no reliable D call. The DNA for the CDR3 is TGTGCCAGCAGCCCCTTGGTCCCTCGGGCTAATGAAAAACTGTTTTTT. The encoded protein is CASSPLVPRANEKLFF.